These T cell receptor beta chains were read from a single sample in a study of blood T cells in healthy people across ages. One entry per CDR3 protein results from TCRdb running MiXCR on the 5' RACE reads. The sample consists of about 1.6 million distinct CDR3 sequences, roughly 30% of them appearing once. Sequencing was performed on blood. These receptors all come from a woman aged 25 to 39 in good health. The CDR3 runs from the conserved cysteine through the conserved F or W. A D gene is named only where the DNA matches it firmly. Not all rows give a size; the values are once, few, many and, for expanded clones, a class.

-	TRBJ2-7	TRBV7-9	-	CASSPRASPYEQYF	TGTGCCAGCAGCCCGCGGGCCAGCCCCTACGAGCAGTACTTC
-	TRBJ1-2	TRBV6-1	TRBD1	CANRDRGYGYTF	TGTGCCAACAGGGACAGGGGGTATGGCTACACCTTC
-	TRBJ2-1	TRBV5-1	-	CASSLSGGSSYTEQFF	TGCGCCAGCAGCCTCTCAGGGGGGAGCTCCTACACTGAGCAGTTCTTC
-	TRBJ2-3	TRBV6-6	-	CASSRGGRLGDTQYF	TGTGCCAGCAGTCGCGGAGGTAGGCTTGGAGATACGCAGTATTTT
many	TRBJ2-3	TRBV29-1	-	CSVVLFLDSTDTQYF	TGCAGCGTTGTGCTTTTTTTAGACAGCACAGATACGCAGTATTTT
-	TRBJ1-2	TRBV28	-	CASSETGQGGHTF	TGTGCCAGCAGCGAGACTGGGCAAGGTGGCCACACCTTC
few	TRBJ2-1	TRBV11-2	-	CASNQFTSLSEQFF	TGTGCCAGCAACCAATTCACTTCGCTGTCGGAGCAGTTCTTC
few	TRBJ2-7	TRBV5-5	-	CASSLGGTWNSYEQYF	TGTGCCAGCAGCTTGGGGGGGACATGGAACTCCTACGAGCAGTACTTC
-	TRBJ2-2	TRBV5-1	-	CASSFPRVTGELFF	TGCGCCAGCAGCTTCCCCAGGGTCACCGGGGAGCTGTTTTTT
-	TRBJ2-2	TRBV7-6	TRBD2	CASSLTGTRNTGELFF	TGTGCCAGCAGCTTAACGGGGACTAGAAACACCGGGGAGCTGTTTTTT
-	TRBJ2-5	TRBV24-1	-	CATSQKSEQYF	TGTGCCACCAGTCAGAAGAGTGAGCAGTACTTC
-	TRBJ2-1	TRBV7-2	TRBD2	CASRLLAGGNNEQFF	TGTGCCAGCCGCTTACTAGCGGGGGGGAACAATGAGCAGTTCTTC
few	TRBJ2-7	TRBV6-2/TRBV6-3	TRBD1	CASETGTGGNEQYF	TGTGCCAGCGAAACCGGGACAGGGGGCAACGAGCAGTACTTC
few	TRBJ2-1	TRBV7-3	TRBD1	CASSRPGTGVINEQFF	TGTGCCAGCAGCCGCCCCGGGACAGGGGTAATTAATGAGCAGTTCTTC
few	TRBJ1-4	TRBV20-1	-	CSATQPNEKLFF	TGCAGTGCTACCCAGCCTAATGAAAAACTGTTTTTT
-	TRBJ1-1	TRBV7-8	TRBD1	CASKRGPGEAFF	TGTGCCAGCAAAAGGGGGCCTGGTGAAGCTTTCTTT
-	TRBJ2-3	TRBV7-9	TRBD2	CASSEAALAGFDTQYF	TGTGCCAGCAGCGAGGCGGCGCTAGCGGGATTCGATACGCAGTATTTT
few	TRBJ2-1	TRBV27	-	CASSSGFVGLNEQFF	TGTGCCAGCAGCTCCGGGTTCGTCGGACTGAATGAGCAGTTCTTC
many	TRBJ2-7	TRBV10-3	-	CASSVDTTYEQYF	TGTGCCTCGTCCGTGGACACCACCTACGAGCAGTACTTC
-	TRBJ2-1	TRBV4-2	TRBD2	CASNQGKSRLALSSYNEQFF	TGTGCCAGCAACCAGGGAAAAAGTAGACTAGCACTGAGCTCCTACAATGAGCAGTTCTTC
-	TRBJ1-2	TRBV9	-	CASSVQAANYGYTF	TGTGCCAGTAGCGTACAGGCAGCTAACTATGGCTACACCTTC
once	TRBJ1-2	TRBV5-4	-	CASSVTGASIGYTF	TGTGCCAGCAGCGTGACAGGAGCTTCTATCGGCTACACCTTC
-	TRBJ2-5	TRBV7-3	-	CVSSPHSTRPETQYF	TGTGTCAGCAGCCCTCACTCGACTAGACCAGAGACCCAGTACTTC
-	TRBJ2-7	TRBV30	-	CAWSVDYEQYF	TGTGCCTGGAGTGTGGACTACGAGCAGTACTTC
few	TRBJ1-4	TRBV6-2/TRBV6-3	TRBD1	CASSHGDSNTNEKLFF	TGTGCCAGCAGTCACGGGGACAGCAACACTAATGAAAAACTGTTTTTT
few	TRBJ2-1	TRBV12-3/TRBV12-4	-	CASSLGGGTVGSQRGQQFF	TGTGCCAGCAGTTTAGGTGGGGGGACGGTCGGATCGCAGAGGGGTCAGCAGTTCTTC
-	TRBJ1-1	TRBV29-1	TRBD1	CGVHSGTGNTEAFF	TGCGGCGTCCATTCCGGGACAGGGAACACTGAAGCTTTCTTT
once	TRBJ2-7	TRBV29-1	-	CSVGLVLGHSYEQYF	TGCAGCGTTGGCTTGGTCCTTGGCCATTCCTACGAGCAGTACTTC
-	TRBJ2-1	TRBV10-3	TRBD1	CAISEVGTGYNEQFF	TGTGCCATCAGTGAGGTCGGGACAGGGTACAATGAGCAGTTCTTC
-	TRBJ2-3	TRBV5-6	TRBD2	CASSPTPGGDTQYF	TGTGCCAGCAGCCCAACCCCCGGGGGGGATACGCAGTATTTT
-	TRBJ2-3	TRBV20-1	TRBD2	CSAEGGRIGDTQYF	TGCAGTGCTGAGGGCGGGAGGATTGGAGATACGCAGTATTTT
few	TRBJ2-1	TRBV7-8	-	CASSLASLPNEQFF	TGTGCCAGCAGCTTAGCCTCACTCCCTAATGAGCAGTTCTTC
-	TRBJ2-7	TRBV30	-	CAWSQPGSYEQYF	TGTGCCTGGAGTCAGCCGGGCTCCTACGAGCAGTACTTC
-	TRBJ2-4	TRBV4-1	-	CASSPRTRGFVIQYF	TGCGCCAGCAGCCCTCGGACTAGGGGGTTCGTCATTCAGTACTTC
-	TRBJ2-1	TRBV28	-	CASSLRRESSYNEQFF	TGTGCCAGCAGTTTACGTCGGGAGAGCTCCTACAATGAGCAGTTCTTC
-	TRBJ2-1	TRBV6-4	-	CASSEDVDNEQFF	TGTGCCAGCAGTGAGGACGTAGACAATGAGCAGTTCTTC
-	TRBJ1-1	TRBV4-1	-	CASSRKWRHLRNITEAFF	TGCGCCAGCAGCCGAAAGTGGAGACATCTTCGGAACATAACTGAAGCTTTCTTT
few	TRBJ2-3	TRBV4-2	-	CASRRGGDILTDTQYF	TGTGCCAGCAGGAGAGGAGGGGACATCCTCACAGATACGCAGTATTTT
-	TRBJ2-7	TRBV4-2	-	CASSQGEAGFAEQYF	TGTGCCAGCAGCCAAGGGGAGGCGGGTTTTGCCGAGCAGTACTTC
few	TRBJ1-5	TRBV7-9	TRBD1	CASSFTGDQPQHF	TGTGCCAGCAGCTTTACAGGGGACCAGCCCCAGCATTTT
few	TRBJ1-1	TRBV29-1	TRBD1	CSVEYGDSGARAEAFF	TGCAGCGTTGAGTATGGGGACAGTGGGGCCAGGGCTGAAGCTTTCTTT
-	TRBJ2-3	TRBV12-3/TRBV12-4	-	CASSFYAGLTDTQYF	TGTGCCAGCAGTTTCTATGCGGGGCTCACAGATACGCAGTATTTT
-	TRBJ2-3	TRBV24-1	-	CATTSPSTDTQYF	TGTGCCACCACAAGTCCGAGCACAGATACGCAGTATTTT
-	TRBJ2-3	TRBV6-2/TRBV6-3	-	CASSWTEHTDTQYF	TGTGCCAGCAGTTGGACGGAACACACAGATACGCAGTATTTT
few	TRBJ2-1	TRBV20-1	-	CSARGLSGHNEQFF	TGCAGTGCTAGAGGATTGTCCGGACACAATGAGCAGTTCTTC
few	TRBJ2-7	TRBV15	-	CATSPTGKSTHEQYF	TGTGCCACCAGTCCCACTGGTAAATCGACCCACGAGCAGTACTTC
few	TRBJ1-4	TRBV29-1	TRBD1	CSVGQGTTNEKLFF	TGCAGCGTTGGACAGGGAACAACTAATGAAAAACTGTTTTTT
few	TRBJ1-2	TRBV2	TRBD1	CASTNRGQVAGYTF	TGTGCCAGCACCAACAGGGGACAGGTGGCTGGCTACACCTTC
-	TRBJ2-3	TRBV4-1	TRBD2	CASSQVGLATDTQYF	TGCGCCAGCAGCCAAGTGGGACTAGCAACAGATACGCAGTATTTT
few	TRBJ1-1	TRBV7-8	-	CASSLAAPGTEAFF	TGTGCCAGCAGCTTAGCGGCCCCAGGGACTGAAGCTTTCTTT